The 17 T cell receptor beta chains in this list originate from one sample, sequenced in a study of CD8+ T cells in alopecia areata. Treatment meaning: oral pan-JAK inhibitor, 5-10 mg twice daily. Investigators isolated RNA and reverse transcribed it into cDNA to act as the sequencing template. TCRdb's copy holds only in-frame clones and misses some; the assay was immunoSEQ multiplex PCR. Among 190,000 or so clones listed, about three fifths were seen once. The material sequenced was CD8+ T cells sorted from blood, taken at week 24, from a patient treated with tofacitinib. All receptors derive from a human donor with alopecia areata.

This rearrangement joins TRBV29-1 to TRBJ2-7, with TRBD1 identical over 7 bases. CDR3 length: 13 residues. Looked up from germline, CDR1 is SQVTM and CDR2 is ANQGSEA. Losses at the gene ends were 7 bases for V and 2 bases for J; bases not matched to a gene: 8. The CDR3 coding sequence is TGCAGCGCCCGGAGACAGGGAACCTACGAGCAGTACTTC. Its protein product is CSARRQGTYEQYF.

This chain links TRBV11-1 with TRBJ2-1; TRBD2 matches 7 bases. The ends lost 4 bases at V and 12 bases at J; junction bases unmatched: 3. This CDR3 region has 11 residues. CDR1 is SGHAT, CDR2 FQDESV, per germline (reference sequence). The CDR3 loop is CASSWGGRQFF. CDR3 DNA sequence: TGTGCCAGCAGCTGGGGGGGGAGGCAGTTCTTC.

This clone was seen a handful of times. The chain combines TRBV2 with TRBJ2-1; unclear D gene. The CDR3 consists of 10 residues. V lost 4 bases and J 9 bases, leaving 4 bases between the germline ends. CDR1 and CDR2 from the germline V gene are SNHLY and FYNNEI. In DNA form, the CDR3 reads TGTGCCAGCAGTGTTCTTGAGCAGTTCTTC. Amino acids: CASSVLEQFF.

The V gene is TRBV15, the J gene TRBJ2-2; maybe TRBD1 (5 bases). The CDR3 contains 15 residues. Germline V gives CDR1 LNHNV, CDR2 YYDKDF (reference sequence). V lost 0 bases to trimming and J lost 3 bases, with 8 bases between them. CDR3 region: CATSRDIGDTGELFF. As DNA, the CDR3 is TGTGCCACCAGCAGAGATATAGGGGACACCGGGGAGCTGTTTTTT.

The chain couples TRBV29-1 to TRBJ2-5; D might be TRBD2 (7 bases). The germline V gene has CDR1 SQVTM and CDR2 ANQGSEA. Deletions cut 0 bases from V and 5 bases from J, with 13 bases between. This CDR3 has 14 amino acids. Written as DNA, the CDR3 is TGCAGCGTTGAAGATTCGGGGGGCGCGGAGACCCAGTACTTC. Translating gives CSVEDSGGAETQYF. The whole variable domain, remainder taken from reference TRBV29-1 and TRBJ2-5, is SAVISQKPSRDICQRGTSLTIQCQVDSQVTMMFWYRQQPGQSLTLIATANQGSEATYESGFVIDKFPISRPNLTFSTLTVSNMSPEDSSIYLCSVEDSGGAETQYFGPGTRLLVL.

The chain couples TRBV7-6 to TRBJ1-1; possible D gene TRBD1, 5 bases. The V gene's germline CDR1 is SGHVS and CDR2 FNYEAQ. V shed 0 bases and J shed 3 bases, with 14 bases lying between them. The CDR3 covers 16 residues. The CDR3 DNA reads as TGTGCCAGCAGCTTAGCGCGCTTGGTGGGGGACACTGAAGCTTTCTTT. Amino acid sequence: CASSLARLVGDTEAFF.

There are a few counts of this clone. V gene TRBV6-5 combines with J gene TRBJ2-5; D may match TRBD1 or TRBD2 (7 bases each). The CDR3 runs 13 residues. Germline V gene data show CDR1 as MNHEY and CDR2 as SVGAGI. Trimming left V 5 bases short and J 5 bases short, with 12 bases between. The CDR3 protein is CASSNRGGETQYF. DNA for the CDR3: TGTGCCAGCAGTAACAGGGGAGGGGAGACCCAGTACTTC.

This clone was seen a handful of times. As DNA, the CDR3 is TGCAGCGTTGGAAAGGGGGATGAGCAGTTCTTC. This translates into CSVGKGDEQFF. The chain couples TRBV29-1 to TRBJ2-1, with D perhaps TRBD1 (6 bases). V lost 4 bases and J lost 8, with 9 bases in between. The V gene's germline CDR1 is SQVTM and CDR2 ANQGSEA. This CDR3 spans 11 amino acids.

The chain has TRBV15 and TRBJ1-5, with a tentative D call TRBD1 (5 bases). The CDR3 is 15 residues long. V lost 4 bases, J lost 0 bases, and 10 bases lay in between. Germline CDR1 reads LNHNV; CDR2 reads YYDKDF (reference sequence). CDR3 protein: CATSKGQHSNQPQHF. Written as DNA, the CDR3 is TGTGCCACCAGCAAAGGACAACATAGCAATCAGCCCCAGCATTTT.

This clone occurred a few times. The chain carries TRBV29-1 and TRBJ1-1; TRBD1 agrees at 7 bases. Germline V gene lookup returns CDR1 SQVTM and CDR2 ANQGSEA. V dropped 4 bases and J dropped 11; count of bases not matched to a gene: 7. The CDR3 contains 11 residues. CDR3 nucleotide sequence: TGCAGCGTTGGTGTATCACAGGGGGCTTTCTTT. Translating gives CSVGVSQGAFF.

This clone came up once. This rearrangement joins TRBV27 to TRBJ2-5; 13 nucleotides agree with TRBD2. Germline V gene data show CDR1 as MNHEY and CDR2 as SMNVEV (reference sequence). The CDR3 is made up of 15 amino acids. The V gene end was trimmed by 3 bases and the J gene end by 4 bases; junction bases not matched to a gene: 2. The CDR3 loop reads CASSFWTSGGETQYF. DNA of the CDR3: TGTGCCAGCAGTTTCTGGACTAGCGGGGGAGAGACCCAGTACTTC.

In this sample, this clone turned up a few times. The gene calls are TRBV5-8 and TRBJ2-2; 9 bases are a match to TRBD1. Germline V gene lookup returns CDR1 SGHTS and CDR2 YDEGEE. The junction had 8 bases not matched to a gene; V was cut back by 4 bases and J by 7 bases. This CDR3 is built from 15 residues. The CDR3 region is CASSPGTGKGGELFF. The CDR3 DNA reads TGTGCCAGCAGCCCCGGGACAGGGAAGGGCGGGGAGCTGTTTTTT.

The chain joins TRBV2 to TRBJ1-2, with D perhaps matching TRBD1 (5 bases). Deletions cut 7 bases from V and 3 bases from J, with 15 bases between. The CDR3 is made up of 14 amino acids. Germline CDR1 reads SNHLY; CDR2 reads FYNNEI. CDR3 in amino acids: CASNGKGVDYGYTF. The DNA for the CDR3 is TGTGCCAGCAATGGCAAAGGGGTGGACTATGGCTACACCTTC.

This clone was seen a handful of times. This chain joins TRBV7-2 and TRBJ2-2; D unresolved. V lost 1 base and J 4 bases, leaving 4 bases between the germline ends. The CDR3 covers 13 residues. The germline gives CDR1 SGHTA, CDR2 FQGNSA. The CDR3 here is CASSLELTGELFF. The DNA of the CDR3 is TGTGCCAGCAGCTTAGAGCTCACCGGGGAGCTGTTTTTT. The full variable domain, completed using reference TRBV7-2 and TRBJ2-2, is GAGVSQSPSNKVTEKGKDVELRCDPISGHTALYWYRQSLGQGLEFLIYFQGNSAPDKSGLPSDRFSAERTGGSVSTLTIQRTQQEDSAVYLCASSLELTGELFFGEGSRLTVL.

The chain has TRBV2 and TRBJ1-5; D possibly corresponds to TRBD1 (6 bases). The CDR3 totals 13 residues. Germline V gives CDR1 SNHLY, CDR2 FYNNEI. Deletions cut 6 bases from V and 1 base from J, with 7 bases between. CDR3 in DNA: TGTGCCAGCAGGGACAGAAGCAATCAGCCCCAGCATTTT. It is translated as CASRDRSNQPQHF.

The genes are TRBV27 and TRBJ2-1; TRBD2 matches at 8 bases. Trimming removed 0 bases from V and 7 bases from J; junction bases left unmatched: 8. This CDR3 has 16 residues. The germline V gene has CDR1 MNHEY and CDR2 SMNVEV (reference sequence). CDR3 sequence reads: CASSLSHPGLENEQFF. Here the CDR3 DNA reads TGTGCCAGCAGTTTATCGCACCCGGGACTAGAGAATGAGCAGTTCTTC.

This chain joins TRBV30 and TRBJ1-1; D remains unclear. Germline V gene sequence: CDR1 GTSNPN, CDR2 SVGIG (reference sequence). The CDR3 is 14 residues long. The V end lost 4 bases, the J end lost 0 bases, and 12 bases lay between the germline ends. This chain's CDR3 is CAWISHVMNTEAFF. CDR3 coding DNA: TGTGCCTGGATATCACACGTGATGAACACTGAAGCTTTCTTT.